This record covers a single T cell receptor beta chain. The antigen is not known. An approximately 130-subject validation cohort, separate from the approximately 670-subject first cohort, supplied the donors. CDR1 MNHNY and CDR2 SVGAGI come from the germline V gene (reference sequence). V shed 0 bases and J 6 bases; nucleotides not matched to a gene: 7. This CDR3 comprises 15 residues. This sample is drawn from a study of cytomegalovirus exposure and HLA in healthy donors. Sequencing was performed with immunoSEQ multiplex PCR; in TCRdb, only in-frame clones are kept and a portion is missing. The data contain about 71,000 clones, about 95% of them singletons. Study conclusions and caveats: It was reported that the classifier diagnosed cytomegalovirus status with high specificity and sensitivity in both the original and validation cohorts. Subsequent analysis showed first-cohort TCR clusters tending to co-occur in more than 90 validation repertoires. Cytomegalovirus association was listed for about 160 TCR beta chains.

The clonotype was recovered from a woman between 18 and 29 years old in good health and CMV-seronegative. The rearrangement joins TRBV6-6 to TRBJ1-2; 7 bases fit TRBD1. The source material was PBMCs. The CDR3 spells CASSYSGTERNGYTF. DNA for the CDR3: TGTGCCAGCAGTTACTCTGGGACAGAGAGAAATGGCTACACCTTC.